A single sample gave rise to the 2 T cell receptor beta chains below, sequenced in a study of cytomegalovirus exposure and HLA in healthy donors. PCR primers comprised 60 Vbeta and 13 Jbeta primers. Method: immunoSEQ multiplex PCR; TCRdb's copy keeps in-frame clones and lacks some. The table records 180,000 or so clones, about 77% of them present only once. The sample taken for sequencing was PBMCs. These receptors were obtained from a female donor in good health and CMV-seronegative.

The rearrangement uses TRBV9 and TRBJ2-2; 8 bases map to TRBD2. The germline gives CDR1 SGDLS, CDR2 YYNGEE. This CDR3 has 15 residues. V was pared by 5 bases and J by 4 bases, with 7 bases of the junction left unmatched. CDR3 sequence: CASSLSGSLTGELFF. DNA of the CDR3: TGTGCCAGCAGTTTGAGCGGGAGTCTCACCGGGGAGCTGTTTTTT.

This clone has only a few counts. The J gene is TRBJ2-7, the V gene TRBV19; TRBD2 matches 8 bases. V shed 10 bases and J 4 bases; nucleotides not matched to a gene: 12. This CDR3 has 14 residues. Germline V gene lookup returns CDR1 LNHDA and CDR2 SQIVND (reference sequence). The CDR3 is CATARGGLGYEQYF. The CDR3 DNA is TGTGCCACCGCACGCGGGGGGCTGGGGTACGAGCAGTACTTC.